This T cell receptor (beta chain) was sequenced for a study of human versus mouse CDR3 diversity and MHC coevolution. Study context: Reportedly, immunoSEQ detects one in 200,000 T cells with minimized PCR bias. Samples had between about 0.6 x 10^7 and 1.8 x 10^7 valid reads.

In germline, CDR1 is MDHEN, CDR2 SYDVKM. Trimming cost V 5 bases and J 5 bases; bases outside gene matches: 5. The CDR3 is 14 amino acids. Clones were sequenced by immunoSEQ multiplex PCR, and TCRdb holds only the in-frame ones, with some missing. This sample yields some 60,000 clones, of which 90% to 95% are seen a single time; 15% to 20% belongs to the top ten. General study results and limits: iCHAO1 estimated the human TCR beta repertoire at about 1.5 million clonotypes. Mice had fewer CDR3 deletions and insertions than humans on average.

About this clone: What it recognizes is unknown.

The V call is TRBV28, the J call TRBJ1-3; TRBD1 matches 8 bases. The sequenced material came from naive CD4+ T cells from blood. Subset meaning: CD45RO-negative CD62L-positive naive CD4 T cells. This sequence originates from a person aged 55 to 75 in good health. The CDR3 protein is CASSGQGSRNTIYF. CDR3 bases: TGTGCCAGCAGTGGACAGGGTTCTAGAAACACCATATATTTT. Looking up the rest from reference TRBV28 and TRBJ1-3 gives the full variable domain: DVKVTQSSRYLVKRTGEKVFLECVQDMDHENMFWYRQDPGLGLRLIYFSYDVKMKEKGDIPEGYSVSREKKERFSLILESASTNQTSMYLCASSGQGSRNTIYFGEGSWLTVV.